The clone carrying this T cell receptor beta chain was counted only a few times. Its antigen remains unknown. This sample is part of a study of T cell repertoires in cytomegalovirus infection. Turning to the study itself: Public TCR beta signatures indicated both CMV infection and matching HLA type. General study points: The ex vivo response was dominated by HLA-C-restricted CMV-specific TCR beta clonotypes.

MiXCR was run by TCRdb on the reads, yielding one entry per CDR3 protein. The sample carries fewer than 700,000 distinct CDR3 sequences, approximately 24% recorded once. V was trimmed by 10 bases and J by 5 bases, leaving 12 bases between them. Germline CDR1 and CDR2: MDHEN and SYDVKM. The CDR3 is 12 residues long. Sequenced material: CD8+ T cells from PBMCs. This chain uses TRBV28 with TRBJ2-1, with D hard to call. This TCR derives from a human donor in good health (CMV status not recorded). Some clones in this sample may be carry-over from other donors' samples. CDR3 loop: CATRFFNNEQFF. CDR3 sequence (DNA): TGTGCCACCAGGTTTTTCAACAATGAGCAGTTCTTC.